This T cell receptor (beta chain) appears in the sequencing data of a study of blood T cell repertoires in COVID-19. Study information: Sources were T cells, B-cell-depleted T cells, or PBMCs; the material itself was cDNA or gDNA.

Germline CDR1 and CDR2: SGHRS and YFSETQ. V lost 0 bases, J lost 5 bases, and 9 bases stayed unmatched. There are 16 residues in the CDR3. Only in-frame clones appear in the TCRdb table, and some are missing; sequencing was by immunoSEQ multiplex PCR. The table has 250,000 to 300,000 clones, around 88% seen once; the top ten hold approximately 5.3%. The rearrangement uses TRBV5-1 and TRBJ2-5; TRBD1 matches at 8 bases. The TCR was taken from an older man with acute or convalescent COVID-19. The sample consisted of peripheral blood. The CDR3 reads CASSLGTATGGETQYF. The CDR3 region has the DNA TGCGCCAGCAGCTTGGGCACGGCCACAGGGGGGGAGACCCAGTACTTC.